This T cell receptor (beta chain) is drawn from a study of neurological immune-mediated disorders. This clonotype was observed at least ten times. V lost 1 base and J lost 7, with 11 bases in between. The CDR3 length is 14 residues. Germline V gene data show CDR1 as SGHAT and CDR2 as FQNNGV. Time point given: technical triplicate 3. The cDNA came from 5'RACE, which used 10-nucleotide random UMIs. Using its own MiXCR run on the 5' RACE reads, TCRdb lists one record per CDR3 protein. The sample contains 45,000 or so distinct CDR3 sequences, 20% to 25% of which appear only once. This TCR was sampled from a man between 60 and 70 years old with HTLV-1-associated myelopathy (HAM/TSP). Sequenced input: PBMCs. The chain is built from TRBV11-2 and TRBJ2-1; no firm D call. DNA for the CDR3: TGTGCCAGCAGCTTAGCGCTAGTACGAAATGAGCAGTTCTTC. Translation: CASSLALVRNEQFF. Drawing the rest from reference TRBV11-2 and TRBJ2-1, the complete variable domain is EAGVAQSPRYKIIEKRQSVAFWCNPISGHATLYWYQQILGQGPKLLIQFQNNGVVDDSQLPKDRFSAERLKGVDSTLKIQPAKLEDSAVYLCASSLALVRNEQFFGPGTRLTVL.